These 22 T cell receptor beta chains originate from one sample sequenced in a study of identical twins. TCRdb processed the 5' RACE reads anew with MiXCR; each CDR3 protein has one entry. The sample has 1.5 million to 2 million distinct CDR3 sequences; roughly 35% are singletons. The sample comprised cord blood. All receptors derive from a newborn girl in good health.

The chain couples TRBV20-1 to TRBJ2-5; D is tentatively TRBD1 or TRBD2 (5 bases each). Per germline, CDR1 DFQATT and CDR2 SNEGSKA (reference sequence). V was pared by 3 bases and J by 11 bases, with 28 bases between. The CDR3 consists of 16 residues. The CDR3 DNA reads TGCAGTGCTAGGCTAGCCGGGGACCAAGCTTACAATGAGCAGTACTTC. This codes for CSARLAGDQAYNEQYF.

The chain links TRBV12-3 or TRBV12-4 to TRBJ1-1, with D uncertain. This CDR3 has 12 amino acids. The germline V and J ends were trimmed by 3 bases and 11 bases, with 13 bases remaining between them. The CDR3 DNA reads TGTGCCAGCAGTTTTTCGAGGGCCGGGGCTTTCTTT. Translation: CASSFSRAGAFF.

This chain connects TRBV3-1 to TRBJ1-6; D not resolved. V lost 2 bases to trimming and J lost 7 bases, with 9 bases between them. This CDR3 is built from 14 residues. The germline CDR1 and CDR2 sequences are LGHDT and YNNKEL (reference sequence). The CDR3 sequence: CASSQSRSNSPLHF. CDR3 nucleotides: TGTGCCAGCAGCCAATCCAGGTCAAATTCACCCCTCCACTTT.

This clonotype came up many times. J is TRBJ2-3 and V is TRBV29-1; 9 positions match TRBD2. J lost 2 bases, V lost 7 bases, and 7 bases had no gene match. Germline values: CDR1 SQVTM, CDR2 ANQGSEA. CDR3 size: 14 residues. For the CDR3, the DNA is TGCAGCGGACTAGCGGCCCGCTCCACAGATACGCAGTATTTT. As protein: CSGLAARSTDTQYF.

This clonotype was detected only a few times. The V gene is TRBV7-6, the J gene TRBJ1-6, with TRBD1 matching 8 bases. The CDR3 is 17 residues long. The germline gives CDR1 SGHVS, CDR2 FNYEAQ. V shed 1 base, J shed 7 bases, and the junction held 9 bases outside the gene matches. The CDR3 DNA follows: TGTGCCAGCAGCTTAGAGGACAGGGCTACCCAAAATTCACCCCTCCACTTT. Translated, it gives CASSLEDRATQNSPLHF. The complete variable domain, with remaining parts taken from reference TRBV7-6 and TRBJ1-6, reads GAGVSQSPRYKVTKRGQDVALRCDPISGHVSLYWYRQALGQGPEFLTYFNYEAQQDKSGLPNDRFSAERPEGSISTLTIQRTEQRDSAMYRCASSLEDRATQNSPLHFGNGTRLTVT.

This clonotype was recorded only once. The V gene is TRBV7-9, the J gene TRBJ1-1; D is perhaps TRBD1 (5 bases). The CDR3 sequence is 13 residues long. V was pared by 8 bases and J by 1 base, with 11 bases between. Germline V lookup: CDR1 SEHNR, CDR2 FQNEAQ (reference sequence). The CDR3 bases are TGTGCCAGCGTAGGGGCGGCGAACACTGAAGCTTTCTTT. Amino acid sequence: CASVGAANTEAFF.

This clonotype appeared a few times. V gene TRBV6-6 combines with J gene TRBJ1-2; perhaps TRBD1 as D (5 bases). Germline values: CDR1 MNHNY, CDR2 SVGAGI (reference sequence). The CDR3 has 14 residues. Trimming pared 2 bases from V and 1 base from J, leaving 8 bases between. CDR3 residues: CASSYQGHNYGYTF. Here the CDR3 DNA reads TGTGCCAGCAGTTACCAGGGCCATAACTATGGCTACACCTTC.

This rearrangement joins TRBV20-1 to TRBJ2-5; D is unclear. The CDR3 spans 12 residues. Trimming took off 2 bases at V and 7 bases at J, with 11 bases between the two ends. Germline values: CDR1 DFQATT, CDR2 SNEGSKA (reference sequence). As DNA, the CDR3 is TGCAGTGCTAGACAGCCCCTAGGGACCCAGTACTTC. As protein: CSARQPLGTQYF.

The chain is built from TRBV6-1 and TRBJ2-1, with D possibly matching TRBD1 (6 bases). The CDR3 extends over 15 amino acids. Germline V gene sequence: CDR1 MNHNS, CDR2 SASEGT. The germline V and J ends were trimmed by 6 bases and 0 bases, with 12 bases remaining between them. CDR3 sequence: CASRDTGSSYNEQFF. CDR3 DNA sequence: TGTGCCAGCAGGGACACAGGGAGCTCCTACAATGAGCAGTTCTTC.

The DNA for the CDR3 is TGTGCCAGCAGTGATGGGGCGGTACTCGGCGGTGAAGCTTTCTTT. Amino acids: CASSDGAVLGGEAFF. V gene TRBV6-1 combines with J gene TRBJ1-1; possibly TRBD1 for D (5 bases). The CDR3 runs to 15 residues. Between the trimmed V and J ends, which lost 3 bases and 7 bases, there was a span of 18 bases. Looked up from germline, CDR1 is MNHNS and CDR2 is SASEGT.

A word on this clonotype: Being one base from a much bigger clone, this may be a read error. This chain uses TRBV11-2 with TRBJ1-2; 8 bases fit TRBD1. The CDR3 has 15 amino acids. J lost 3 bases, V lost 2 bases, and 5 bases had no gene match. Germline-derived CDR1 and CDR2 are SGHAT and FQNNGV. CDR3 in DNA: TGTGCCAGCAGCTTAAGGGCAGGGGGCCACTATGGCTACACCTTC. It yields the protein CASSLRAGGHYGYTF.

In its sample, this clonotype was seen a few times. The chain carries TRBV5-1 and TRBJ2-1; TRBD2 agrees at 9 bases. Germline values: CDR1 SGHRS, CDR2 YFSETQ. This CDR3 contains 17 residues. Trimming took 0 bases from V and 0 from J; bases not matched to a gene: 4. The CDR3 reads CASSLAKAGGSYNEQFF. The CDR3, as DNA: TGCGCCAGCAGCTTGGCCAAAGCGGGAGGCTCCTACAATGAGCAGTTCTTC.

The rearrangement joins TRBV27 to TRBJ2-7; maybe TRBD2 (5 bases). Germline CDR1 and CDR2: MNHEY and SMNVEV (reference sequence). This CDR3 has 15 residues. V was pared by 6 bases and J by 0 bases, with 15 bases between. The CDR3 DNA reads as TGTGCCAGCAGAGCAGGAGCGGAACCCTCCTACGAGCAGTACTTC. Amino acids: CASRAGAEPSYEQYF.

The V and J genes are TRBV5-1 and TRBJ2-7; D not certain. V lost 4 bases and J lost 1, with 12 bases in between. The CDR3 covers 14 residues. In germline, CDR1 is SGHRS, CDR2 YFSETQ. The CDR3 is CASSVKTYSYEQYF. DNA of the CDR3: TGCGCCAGCAGCGTGAAGACATATTCCTACGAGCAGTACTTC.

This chain links TRBV7-9 with TRBJ2-2; 12 bases align to TRBD1. The germline V gene encodes CDR1 SEHNR and CDR2 FQNEAQ (reference sequence). The CDR3 contains 18 residues. V shed 1 base and J 4 bases; nucleotides not matched to a gene: 7. The DNA of the CDR3 is TGTGCCAGCAGCTTAGATCCCCCGGGACAGGGGGCCACCGGGGAGCTGTTTTTT. As protein: CASSLDPPGQGATGELFF.

The rearrangement joins TRBV27 to TRBJ2-3; D unclear. This CDR3 region has 14 residues. Germline values: CDR1 MNHEY, CDR2 SMNVEV (reference sequence). With 4 bases removed from V and 0 bases from J, the gap between germline ends came to 8 bases. The CDR3 spells CASSSWGSTDTQYF. DNA of the CDR3: TGTGCCAGCAGTTCGTGGGGTAGCACAGATACGCAGTATTTT.

This clonotype was detected a few times. The chain employs TRBV7-2 and TRBJ2-7; TRBD1 matches 7 bases. The germline gives CDR1 SGHTA, CDR2 FQGNSA. V dropped 4 bases and J dropped 7; count of bases not matched to a gene: 13. This CDR3 has 15 amino acids. The CDR3 DNA reads TGTGCCAGCAGCTCCCCACAGGGGTTCCACAATGAGCAGTACTTC. It translates to CASSSPQGFHNEQYF. The variable domain in full, completed from reference TRBV7-2 and TRBJ2-7, reads GAGVSQSPSNKVTEKGKDVELRCDPISGHTALYWYRQSLGQGLEFLIYFQGNSAPDKSGLPSDRFSAERTGGSVSTLTIQRTQQEDSAVYLCASSSPQGFHNEQYFGPGTRLTVT.

V is TRBV10-2 and J is TRBJ1-4; 7 nucleotides agree with TRBD1. Germline CDR1 is WSHSY and CDR2 is SAAADI. Germline trimming cut 6 bases from V and 2 bases from J; bases unmatched to any gene: 6. This CDR3 spans 15 amino acids. The CDR3 protein is CASRPPGQTNEKLFF. In nucleotides, the CDR3 is TGCGCCAGCAGACCGCCGGGACAGACTAATGAAAAACTGTTTTTT.

This clonotype was observed a handful of times. CDR3 sequence: CASSLGGQGNTIYF. The CDR3 nucleotides are TGTGCCAGCAGTTTAGGGGGACAGGGGAACACCATATATTTT. The rearrangement joins TRBV12-3 or TRBV12-4 to TRBJ1-3; the match to TRBD1 covers 10 bases. The CDR3 covers 14 residues. The trim removed 1 base at V and 7 bases at J, leaving 1 base unmatched.

The chain joins TRBV25-1 to TRBJ1-1; D gene uncertain. Germline lookup yields CDR1 MGHDK and CDR2 SYGVNS. CDR3 length: 13 amino acids. V lost 1 base and J lost 6, with 9 bases in between. CDR3 nucleotide sequence: TGTGCCAGCAGTGAATGGGAGGGCGCTGAAGCTTTCTTT. Translation gives CASSEWEGAEAFF.

The gene calls are TRBV4-1 and TRBJ2-3, with D unresolved. The length of the CDR3 is 12 residues. Trimming left V 2 bases short and J 4 bases short, with 4 bases between. From germline, CDR1 is MGHRA and CDR2 YSYEKL. Here the CDR3 reads CASSQHADTQYF. As DNA, the CDR3 is TGCGCCAGCAGCCAACACGCAGATACGCAGTATTTT.

In this sample, this clonotype turned up a few times. At one boundary the junction diverges from the germline segment, which might be a read error. The chain employs TRBV5-1 and TRBJ2-7; 9 bases are a match to TRBD2. CDR3 length: 14 amino acids. Germline V gene sequence: CDR1 SGHRS, CDR2 YFSETQ. CDR3: CPSSLTSGTYEQYF. The CDR3 DNA reads as TGCCCCAGCAGCTTGACTAGCGGAACCTACGAGCAGTACTTC.